The T cell receptor beta chain under discussion was sequenced for a study of OX40 agonist ivuxolimab in advanced cancers. The germline gives CDR1 SEHNR, CDR2 FQNEAQ (reference sequence). The CDR3 contains 11 residues. V dropped 8 bases and J dropped 1 base, with 6 bases sitting between them. Points from the study as a whole: Expanded peripheral T cell antigen specificity was not determined.

Comments on this clone: The antigen remains unidentified.

TCRdb's table, derived via immunoSEQ multiplex PCR, lists solely in-frame clones and lacks some. The data contain 25,000 to 30,000 clones, 83% of them singletons. Source: CD4+ or CD8+ T cells sorted from blood, taken in a trial of the OX40 agonist ivuxolimab. The clonotype comes from an adult with an advanced solid tumor such as melanoma, head and neck, liver or kidney cancer. The genes are TRBV7-9 and TRBJ2-7; D is perhaps TRBD1 (6 bases). The DNA for the CDR3 is TGTGCCAGCGGGACATCCTACGAGCAGTACTTC. Protein: CASGTSYEQYF.